The clone carrying this TCR beta chain was observed a handful of times. Its antigen remains unknown. As originally analysed: Each library had about 2 to 4 million CDR3 reads and about 85,000 to nearly 550,000 clonotypes. TCRdb recomputed calls from the 5' RACE reads with MiXCR, one row per CDR3 protein. It is TCRdb's table, rather than the study itself, that gives the V and J calls and clone size. The top ten hold about 6% of the sample, which has around 380,000 distinct CDR3 sequences, about 28% seen once. This sample was taken from a study of identical twins' blood T cells. Whole-study findings and limits: Shared CDR3 clonotype counts between two donors mainly tracked the product of their cloneset sizes, twins included. Top TCRbeta clonotypes were shared more with twin than unrelated donors. Shared environment remains a possible cause of twin similarity.

This clonotype was sampled from a woman aged 18-49 years in good health. The sequenced sample consisted of PBMCs.

This CDR3 reads CASSLNGPGSYNEQFF. The CDR3 DNA reads TGTGCCAGCAGCTTAAATGGGCCGGGAAGCTACAATGAGCAGTTCTTC. V usage is TRBV7-2 and J usage is TRBJ2-1; D is possibly TRBD2 (5 bases). Looked up from germline, CDR1 is SGHTA and CDR2 is FQGNSA. The CDR3 totals 16 residues. The V end was cut by 2 bases, the J end by 3 bases, with 14 bases between.